Listed below are T cell receptor beta chains from one sample, sequenced in a study of blood T cell repertoires in COVID-19. The protocol was immunoSEQ multiplex PCR, while the TCRdb copy is restricted to in-frame clones and leaves out a portion. The data contain about 100,000 clones, around 90% of them singletons. The sequenced sample was peripheral blood. These receptor sequences come from a human donor with COVID-19, enrolled during active disease. The donor label of this sample is uncertain. Each CDR3 is given with its conserved first and last residue.

J,V,CDR3
TRBJ2-7,TRBV3-1/TRBV3-2,CASSQAGTPEQYF
TRBJ1-4,TRBV6-5,CAILRDTNEKLFF
TRBJ1-5,TRBV2,CASSPGLYNQPQHF
TRBJ1-6,TRBV12-2,CASRQPPRDRVGSPLHF
TRBJ2-7,TRBV5-1,CASSVSGIYEQYF
TRBJ2-7,TRBV7-2,CASRPIAAPYEQYF
TRBJ1-2,TRBV15,CATSRAGDRPNGYTF
TRBJ2-2,TRBV7-8,CASSFQVGQVYTGELFF
TRBJ2-5,TRBV3-1/TRBV3-2,CASRRTGEETQYF
TRBJ1-4,TRBV21-1,CASSTPRGGLEKLFF
TRBJ2-7,TRBV20-1,CGTSGYEQYF
TRBJ1-1,TRBV11-3,CASSLEEDREAFF
TRBJ2-1,TRBV15,CATSILGLAGGINEQFF
TRBJ2-3,TRBV9,CASRAAGVSTDTQYF
TRBJ1-1,TRBV6-5,CAGTGSGTFTTEAFF
TRBJ1-6,TRBV29-1,CSVGSTGELSSYNSPLHF
TRBJ1-4,TRBV4-2,CASSARATNEKLFF
TRBJ2-5,TRBV3-1/TRBV3-2,CASSPPTTMETQYF
TRBJ1-1,TRBV19,CATAGVLNTEAFF
TRBJ1-5,TRBV9,CASSVGITLNQPQHF
TRBJ1-2,TRBV9,CASSFRTGSDGYTF
TRBJ1-4,TRBV29-1,CSAEEQGTEKLFF
TRBJ2-5,TRBV5-1,CASSSTGQETQYF
TRBJ1-4,TRBV4-1,CASSLPREKLFF
TRBJ1-3,TRBV6-5,CASRQRGMNGNTIYF
TRBJ2-7,TRBV5-1,CASSAGQAYEQYF
TRBJ2-1,TRBV9,CASSDRVEFNEQFF
TRBJ2-2,TRBV5-1,CASSFGLTRGGGELFF
TRBJ1-5,TRBV28,CASSPGQGASQPQHF
TRBJ2-3,TRBV6-1,CASSETADTQYF
TRBJ2-7,TRBV29-1,CSVRGRLAGTSYEQYF